These T cell receptor beta chains were read from a single sample in a study of cytomegalovirus exposure and HLA in healthy donors. Measured with immunoSEQ multiplex PCR; TCRdb has only the in-frame clones, and not every one. This sample has 90,000 to 120,000 clones, with around 80% found just once. Sequenced sample: PBMCs. The receptors here all came from a woman aged 50 to 60 in good health and CMV-seropositive. The CDR3 runs from the conserved cysteine through the conserved F or W.

TRBJ2-4 TRBV18 CASSPRQGTKNIQYF
TRBJ2-1 TRBV10-1 CASSKSIAGGAVGEQFF
TRBJ1-3 TRBV4-1 CASSPEPSGSSGNTIYF
TRBJ2-5 TRBV9 CASSRSPLLAGQETQYF
TRBJ2-1 TRBV5-1 CASSPTGGSRDEQFF
TRBJ2-3 TRBV25-1 CASSEWEDTQYF
TRBJ1-2 TRBV6-6 CASSYPTGGDYGYTF
NA TRBV2 CASSSGTGNNEQYF
TRBJ1-2 TRBV5-4 CASSLGTGTGYGYTF
TRBJ1-2 TRBV7-8 CASSVDRGGGYTF
TRBJ2-5 TRBV6-1 CASTRTGRETQYF
TRBJ2-1 TRBV5-1 CASSSNYRADEQFF
TRBJ1-1 TRBV11-2 CASSLERQGRAFF
TRBJ2-1 TRBV9 CASSVGGPQQFF
TRBJ1-1 TRBV6-6 CASSPIRGSETEAFF
TRBJ2-1 TRBV10-3 CASGSGTESSYNEQFF
TRBJ1-5 TRBV6-1 CASSEGRSNQPQHF
TRBJ2-1 TRBV2 CASSDFEAAYNEQFF
TRBJ1-1 TRBV19 CASSIKGEAFF
TRBJ2-5 TRBV7-8 CASSLERETQYF
TRBJ1-2 TRBV5-6 CASSRDGPRRGYGYTF
TRBJ2-7 TRBV30 CAWNGGGRYEQYF
TRBJ2-1 TRBV11-3 CASSLDSSGLSSYNEQFF
TRBJ1-2 TRBV5-4 CASSSSGQNYGYTF
TRBJ1-1 TRBV13 CASSIQGNTEAFF
TRBJ2-2 TRBV5-6 CASSGPGTPTGELFF
TRBJ2-7 TRBV14 CASSQEAGQGDEQYF
TRBJ2-2 TRBV11-1 CASSLTRGLTGELFF
TRBJ2-7 TRBV11-2 CASSHSGTGHYEQYF
TRBJ1-4 TRBV2 CASSEGQINEKLFF
TRBJ2-7 TRBV18 CASSPLEGSSYEQYF
TRBJ2-3 TRBV7-9 CASSPRIGEVDTQYF
TRBJ2-1 TRBV11-2 CASSFRDRNNEQFF
TRBJ2-1 TRBV11-3 CASSFRTSGGAANEQFF
TRBJ2-7 TRBV7-9 CASGGNYEQYF
TRBJ2-5 TRBV7-9 CASSPGTSGRAKDRETQYF
TRBJ2-1 TRBV9 CASSVDGRSNEQFF
TRBJ2-7 TRBV2 CASSGRTSGSYEQYF
TRBJ2-2 TRBV4-1 CASSLFPGTSGNHVGELFF
TRBJ1-2 TRBV5-8 CASSLGAPNYGYTF
TRBJ2-1 TRBV5-1 CASSDGLAGSDEQFF
TRBJ2-7 TRBV7-9 CASSPTGTGGTYEQYF
TRBJ1-1 TRBV11-2 CASSSQGMANTEAFF
TRBJ2-1 TRBV10-3 CAISESGSPYNEQFF
TRBJ1-1 TRBV9 CASSPRLGDTEAFF
TRBJ1-4 TRBV7-9 CSSSSSSREKLFF
TRBJ2-7 TRBV14 CASSVGRSNEQYF
TRBJ1-1 TRBV18 CASSPQDREAFF
TRBJ2-1 TRBV19 CASSWTSGRITHNEQFF
TRBJ2-1 TRBV5-1 CASSLDGGTNNEQFF
TRBJ1-3 TRBV18 CASSPPGRAGNTIYF
TRBJ1-2 TRBV14 CASSPRDRGYGYTF
TRBJ2-1 TRBV18 CASSPRTSSYNEQFF
TRBJ1-1 TRBV19 CASSITDTTEAFF
TRBJ1-1 TRBV27 CASTRPRVSGAFF
TRBJ1-6 TRBV7-6 CASSPSGNSPLHF
TRBJ2-1 TRBV9 CASSISSGGGSYNEQFF